This T cell receptor (beta chain) was captured by sequencing in a study of blood T cell repertoires in COVID-19. The germline V gene encodes CDR1 ENHRY and CDR2 SYGVKD. CDR3 length equals 15 residues. V was pared by 4 bases and J by 0 bases, with 11 bases between. The method was immunoSEQ multiplex PCR; TCRdb's version includes in-frame clones alone and lacks a portion of them. This table has 220,000 or so clones, around 86% appearing once. Patients at the Seattle site were enrolled during active infection and followed longitudinally. The receptor was isolated from a woman aged 45-59 years with COVID-19, enrolled during active disease. J is TRBJ2-3 and V is TRBV10-3, with TRBD2 as a possible D gene (5 bases). Sequenced: peripheral blood. Written as DNA, the CDR3 is TGTGCCATCAGTGGGACTGGTCCTAGCACAGATACGCAGTATTTT. Amino acids: CAISGTGPSTDTQYF.